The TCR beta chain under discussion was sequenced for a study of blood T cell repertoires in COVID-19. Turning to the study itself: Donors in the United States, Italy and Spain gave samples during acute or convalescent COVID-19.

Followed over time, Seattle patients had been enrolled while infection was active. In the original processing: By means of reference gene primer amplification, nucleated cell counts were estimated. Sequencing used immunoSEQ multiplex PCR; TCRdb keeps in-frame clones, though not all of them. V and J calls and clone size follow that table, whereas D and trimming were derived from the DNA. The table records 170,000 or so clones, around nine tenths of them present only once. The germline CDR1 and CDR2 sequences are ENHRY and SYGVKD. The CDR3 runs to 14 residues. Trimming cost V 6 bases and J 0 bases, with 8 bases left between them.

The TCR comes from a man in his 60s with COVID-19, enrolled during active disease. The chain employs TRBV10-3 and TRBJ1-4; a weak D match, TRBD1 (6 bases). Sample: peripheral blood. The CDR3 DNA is TGTGCCATCAGCAGACAGGCAACTAATGAAAAACTGTTTTTT. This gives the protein CAISRQATNEKLFF.